These T cell receptor beta chains were read from a single sample in a study of T-cell reconstitution after alpha-beta-depleted transplantation in children. TCRdb re-derived calls from the PCR reads in MiXCR, one entry per CDR3 protein. This table holds about a million distinct CDR3 sequences, roughly 31% found once. The sequencing used PBMCs, mostly from graft donor cells, collected 360 days after TCRalphabeta/CD19-depleted stem cell transplant. All receptors derive from a boy in the first two years of life who had a stem cell transplant for SCID, so the T cells may come from the graft donor. Both conserved end residues are part of each CDR3. The D gene is left open where the match is weak. For some rows the clone size is stated as once, few or many, or as a class when expanded; others skip it.

J gene,CDR3 length,clone size,V gene,D gene,CDR3 DNA,CDR3 protein
TRBJ2-7,15,-,TRBV2,-,TGTGCCAGCAGTGAAGCGCGACTGGGGTACTACGAGCAGTACTTC,CASSEARLGYYEQYF
TRBJ1-1,16,-,TRBV6-5,-,TGTGCCAGCAGTTATAGGGGACTTTGGGGGCCCACTGAAGCTTTCTTT,CASSYRGLWGPTEAFF
TRBJ1-6,13,-,TRBV5-4,-,TGTGCCAGCAGCTTCAGGGGTAGGTCACCCCTCCACTTT,CASSFRGRSPLHF
TRBJ2-3,18,once,TRBV2,TRBD2,TGTGCCAGCAGCGTCTCTAGCGGGGGCACGACGAACTCTAATACGCAGTATTTT,CASSVSSGGTTNSNTQYF
TRBJ1-1,16,few,TRBV5-1,TRBD1,TGCGCCAGCAGCTCGCGACTCCTGGGACAGGCCACTGAAGCTTTCTTT,CASSSRLLGQATEAFF
TRBJ2-7,15,few,TRBV20-1,-,TGCAGTGCTCATAGCATACAGGGCCCTACCTACGAGCAGTACTTC,CSAHSIQGPTYEQYF
TRBJ2-5,20,few,TRBV18,TRBD1,TGTGCCAGCTCACCACAGCTAAACACCCCAGGGACAGGGACTCAAGAGACCCAGTACTTC,CASSPQLNTPGTGTQETQYF
TRBJ2-7,20,-,TRBV12-3/TRBV12-4,TRBD2,TGTGCCAGCAGTCCGGACAGGGTGACTAGCGGGGGACTGAGCTCCTACGAGCAGTACTTC,CASSPDRVTSGGLSSYEQYF
TRBJ2-7,17,few,TRBV7-2,TRBD2,TGTGCCAGCAGCTTAGGGGGACTAGCGGGGGGCCTTTACGAGCAGTACTTC,CASSLGGLAGGLYEQYF
TRBJ2-3,12,-,TRBV29-1,-,TGCAGCGTTGAGCTTCCCCGCAGTCTTCAGTATTTT,CSVELPRSLQYF
TRBJ2-7,16,few,TRBV5-1,-,TGCGCCAGCAGCCCAAACGGACACGCACTATCCTACGAGCAGTACTTC,CASSPNGHALSYEQYF
TRBJ1-1,14,few,TRBV9,-,TGTGCCAGCAGCGTAGGGGGTCGGGACACTGAAGCTTTCTTT,CASSVGGRDTEAFF
TRBJ2-1,13,few,TRBV20-1,-,TGCAGTGCTAGAGGGGGAACGGGCAATGAGCAGTTCTTC,CSARGGTGNEQFF
TRBJ2-3,12,-,TRBV20-1,-,TGCAGTGCTATGAGGACTGAAGATACGCAGTATTTT,CSAMRTEDTQYF
TRBJ2-7,15,few,TRBV15,-,TGTGCCACCAGCAGAGACAGGGGCGGCGGTTACGAGCAGTACTTC,CATSRDRGGGYEQYF
TRBJ2-3,18,few,TRBV12-3/TRBV12-4,TRBD2,TGTGCCAGCAGTTTAAGGGCTAGCGGGGTTTCTACCGCCGATACGCAGTATTTT,CASSLRASGVSTADTQYF
TRBJ1-1,13,-,TRBV29-1,-,TGCAGCGCCCACCGGGCAGAGAACACTGAAGCTTTCTTT,CSAHRAENTEAFF
TRBJ2-7,12,-,TRBV25-1,-,TGTGCCAGCAGTGATAGGCGGGGCGAGCAGTACTTC,CASSDRRGEQYF
TRBJ2-3,16,-,TRBV28,TRBD1,TGTGCCAGCAGTCCCAACAGACAGGGTGGCACAGATACGCAGTATTTT,CASSPNRQGGTDTQYF
TRBJ2-1,16,-,TRBV7-9,TRBD2,TGTGCCAGCAGCTTAGACCTAGCGGGGATTTACAATGAGCAGTTCTTC,CASSLDLAGIYNEQFF
TRBJ1-1,14,few,TRBV20-1,-,TGCAGTGCTAGAGGAACGGGGGCGAACACTGAAGCTTTCTTT,CSARGTGANTEAFF
TRBJ2-6,17,-,TRBV5-1,-,TGCGCCAGCAGCTTGGCCGCGGTTCGGGCTGGGGCCAACGTCCTGACTTTC,CASSLAAVRAGANVLTF
TRBJ2-3,14,-,TRBV29-1,-,TGCAGCGTTGGTCAGTCCTATTCCACAGATACGCAGTATTTT,CSVGQSYSTDTQYF
TRBJ2-3,17,many,TRBV4-1,-,TGCGCCAGCAGCCAAGGTTCGGTACTGGGCGGGGCGGATACGCAGTATTTT,CASSQGSVLGGADTQYF
TRBJ1-1,14,once,TRBV27,-,TGTGCCAGCATAGTAGACAGGTGGAACACTGAAGCTTTCTTT,CASIVDRWNTEAFF
TRBJ1-1,14,-,TRBV15,-,TGTGCCACCAGCAGAGATAAGACAGAGAGTGAAGCTTTCTTT,CATSRDKTESEAFF
TRBJ2-1,15,-,TRBV13,-,TGTGCCAGCAGCTACGGGGGGCTCTCCTACAATGAGCAGTTCTTC,CASSYGGLSYNEQFF
TRBJ2-7,15,-,TRBV28,-,TGTGCCAGCAGTGATCCCGGGACTGGAGACTACGAGCAGTACTTC,CASSDPGTGDYEQYF
TRBJ2-7,15,few,TRBV20-1,TRBD1,TGCAGTGCTAACCTTCCGGGACAGGGAAATTACGAGCAGTACTTC,CSANLPGQGNYEQYF
TRBJ2-7,15,-,TRBV5-1,-,TGCGCCAGCAGGGACGGTGCACTCAGGGGTAACGAGCAGTACTTC,CASRDGALRGNEQYF
TRBJ2-5,14,-,TRBV6-5,TRBD2,TGTGCCAGCAGTTATTCGGGACTAGGAGTGACCCAGTACTTC,CASSYSGLGVTQYF
TRBJ2-2,16,-,TRBV20-1,TRBD1,TGCAGTGCGACGACTCTTGACAGGGGGAACACCGGGGAGCTGTTTTTT,CSATTLDRGNTGELFF
TRBJ2-3,15,-,TRBV30,TRBD2,TGTGCCTGGAGTGTCCCGACTAGCTCCTCAGATACGCAGTATTTT,CAWSVPTSSSDTQYF
TRBJ2-5,16,few,TRBV28,TRBD1,TGTGCCAGCAGTCCCCTCCTGACAGGGGGAGGGGAGACCCAGTACTTC,CASSPLLTGGGETQYF
TRBJ1-1,15,-,TRBV6-1,TRBD1,TGTGCCAGCAGTCCTTACTTTCGACAGGGGGTTGAGGCTTTCTTT,CASSPYFRQGVEAFF
TRBJ1-5,12,-,TRBV28,-,TGTGCCAGCAGTTACGACAGCCAGCCCCAGCATTTT,CASSYDSQPQHF
TRBJ2-1,15,-,TRBV5-1,-,TGCGCCAGCAGCGGGAGACAGTTTTGGGACAATGAGCAGTTCTTC,CASSGRQFWDNEQFF
TRBJ1-2,13,-,TRBV20-1,-,TGCAGTGCCGGGGACTGGGAGTCCTATGGCTACACCTTC,CSAGDWESYGYTF
TRBJ2-7,15,few,TRBV20-1,-,TGCAGTGCTAGAGTCCCAGGGAACTATAGATACGAGCAGTACTTC,CSARVPGNYRYEQYF
TRBJ1-1,14,-,TRBV9,-,TGTGCCAGCAGCGTTTCTCCAGCGAACACTGAAGCTTTCTTT,CASSVSPANTEAFF